Below, one T cell receptor (beta chain) is given with its context. The data are from a study of cytomegalovirus exposure and HLA in healthy donors. CDR1 is MNHEY, CDR2 SMNVEV, per germline (reference sequence). The CDR3 loop spans 15 amino acids. The study ran its PCR with 60 Vbeta and 13 Jbeta primers. Data came from immunoSEQ multiplex PCR; TCRdb stores just in-frame clones and leaves some out. This sample has roughly 170,000 clones; 75% to 90% occur once, and the top ten carry around 7.3%. The chain links TRBV27 to TRBJ2-5; 13 positions match TRBD2. The J call may be wrong; the DNA end is better matched by TRBJ2-7. The TCR originated in a man between 25 and 39 years old in good health and CMV-seropositive. Sequencing used PBMCs. CDR3 coding DNA: TGTGCCAGCAGCCGGACTAGCGGGAGCCGCTACGAGCAGTACTTC. It specifies CASSRTSGSRYEQYF.